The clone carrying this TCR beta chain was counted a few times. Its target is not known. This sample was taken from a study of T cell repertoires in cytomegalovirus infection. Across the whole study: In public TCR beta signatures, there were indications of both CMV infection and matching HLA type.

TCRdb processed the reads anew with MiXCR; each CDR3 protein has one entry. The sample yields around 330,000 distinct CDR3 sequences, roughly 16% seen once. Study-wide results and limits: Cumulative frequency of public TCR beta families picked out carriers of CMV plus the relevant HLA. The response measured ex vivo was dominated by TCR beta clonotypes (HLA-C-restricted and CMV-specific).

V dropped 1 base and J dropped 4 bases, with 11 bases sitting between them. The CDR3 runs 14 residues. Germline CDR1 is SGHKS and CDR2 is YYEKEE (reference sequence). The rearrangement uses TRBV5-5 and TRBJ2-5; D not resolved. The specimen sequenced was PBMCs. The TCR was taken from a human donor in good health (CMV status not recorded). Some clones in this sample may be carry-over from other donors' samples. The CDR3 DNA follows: TGTGCCAGCAGCTTGATTAGGGATGTAGAGACCCAGTACTTC. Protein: CASSLIRDVETQYF.